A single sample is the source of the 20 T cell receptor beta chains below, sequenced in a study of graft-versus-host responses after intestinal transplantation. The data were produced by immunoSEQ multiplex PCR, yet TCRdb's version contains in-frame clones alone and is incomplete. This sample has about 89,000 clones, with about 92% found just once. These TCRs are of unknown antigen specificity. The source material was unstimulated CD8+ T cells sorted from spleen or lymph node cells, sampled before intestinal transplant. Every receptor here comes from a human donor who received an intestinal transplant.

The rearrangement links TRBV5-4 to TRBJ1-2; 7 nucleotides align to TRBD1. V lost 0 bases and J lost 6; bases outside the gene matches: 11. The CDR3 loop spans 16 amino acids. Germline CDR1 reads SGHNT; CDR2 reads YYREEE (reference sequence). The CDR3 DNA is TGTGCCAGCAGCTTGGACCGCGGGACAGCGGAGGATGGCTACACCTTC. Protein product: CASSLDRGTAEDGYTF. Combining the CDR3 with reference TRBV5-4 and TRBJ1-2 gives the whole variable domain ETGVTQSPTHLIKTRGQQVTLRCSSQSGHNTVSWYQQALGQGPQFIFQYYREEENGRGNFPPRFSGLQFPNYSSELNVNALELDDSALYLCASSLDRGTAEDGYTFGSGTRLTVV.

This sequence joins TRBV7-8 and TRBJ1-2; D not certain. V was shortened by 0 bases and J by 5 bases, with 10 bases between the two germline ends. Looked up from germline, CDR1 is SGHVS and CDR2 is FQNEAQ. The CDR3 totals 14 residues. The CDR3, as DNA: TGTGCCAGCAGCTTAGCGTCGGCGGATTATGGCTACACCTTC. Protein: CASSLASADYGYTF.

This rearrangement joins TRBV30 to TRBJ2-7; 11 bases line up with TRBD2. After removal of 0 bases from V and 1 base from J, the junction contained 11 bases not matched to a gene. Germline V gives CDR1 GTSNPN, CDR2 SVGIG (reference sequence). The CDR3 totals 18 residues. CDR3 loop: CAWSVPPTSGGLSYEQYF. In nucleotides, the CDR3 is TGTGCCTGGAGTGTACCCCCCACTAGCGGGGGCCTTTCCTACGAGCAGTACTTC.

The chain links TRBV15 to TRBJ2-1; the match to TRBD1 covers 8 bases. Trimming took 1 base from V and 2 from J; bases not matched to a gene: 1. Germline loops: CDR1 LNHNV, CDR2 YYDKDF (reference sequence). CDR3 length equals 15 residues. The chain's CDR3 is CATSRVQGAYNEQFF. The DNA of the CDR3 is TGTGCCACCAGCAGAGTACAGGGGGCCTACAATGAGCAGTTCTTC.

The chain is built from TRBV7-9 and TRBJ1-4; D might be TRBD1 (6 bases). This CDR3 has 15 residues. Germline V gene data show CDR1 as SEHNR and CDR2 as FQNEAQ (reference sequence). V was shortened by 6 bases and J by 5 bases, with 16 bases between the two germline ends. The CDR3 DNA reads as TGTGCCAGCAGTGCTCTGGGACACTCCAATGAAAAACTGTTTTTT. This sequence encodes CASSALGHSNEKLFF. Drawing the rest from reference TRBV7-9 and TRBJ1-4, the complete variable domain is DTGVSQNPRHKITKRGQNVTFRCDPISEHNRLYWYRQTLGQGPEFLTYFQNEAQLEKSRLLSDRFSAERPKGSFSTLEIQRTEQGDSAMYLCASSALGHSNEKLFFGSGTQLSVL.

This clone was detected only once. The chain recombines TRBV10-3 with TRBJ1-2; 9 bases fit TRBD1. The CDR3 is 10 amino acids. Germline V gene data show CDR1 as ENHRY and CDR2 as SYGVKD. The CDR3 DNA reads TGTGAGATTAGGGACAGGGATTACACCTTC. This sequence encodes CEIRDRDYTF.

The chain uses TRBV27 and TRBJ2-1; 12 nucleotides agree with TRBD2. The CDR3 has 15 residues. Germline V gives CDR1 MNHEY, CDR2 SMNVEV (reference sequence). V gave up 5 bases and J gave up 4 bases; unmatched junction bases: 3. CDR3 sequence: CASSPGTSGYNEQFF. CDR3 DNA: TGTGCCAGCAGTCCAGGGACTAGCGGGTACAATGAGCAGTTCTTC.

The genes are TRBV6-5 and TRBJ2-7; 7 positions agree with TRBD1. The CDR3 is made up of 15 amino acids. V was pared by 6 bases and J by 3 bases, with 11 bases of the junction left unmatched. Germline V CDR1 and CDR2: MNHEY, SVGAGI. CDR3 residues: CASRNLGQLFYEQYF. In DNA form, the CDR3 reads TGTGCCAGCAGAAACTTGGGACAGCTGTTCTACGAGCAGTACTTC.

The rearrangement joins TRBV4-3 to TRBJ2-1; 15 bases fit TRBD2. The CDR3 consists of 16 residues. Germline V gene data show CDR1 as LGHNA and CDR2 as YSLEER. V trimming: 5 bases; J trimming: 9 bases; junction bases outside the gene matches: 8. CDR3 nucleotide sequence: TGCGCCAGCAGCGATGGGACTAGCGGGGGGAGGGGTGAGCAGTTCTTC. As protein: CASSDGTSGGRGEQFF.

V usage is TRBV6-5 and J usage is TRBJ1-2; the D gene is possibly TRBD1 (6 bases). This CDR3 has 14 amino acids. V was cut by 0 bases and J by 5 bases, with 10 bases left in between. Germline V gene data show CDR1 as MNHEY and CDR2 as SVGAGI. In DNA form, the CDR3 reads TGTGCCAGCAGTTACTCGGCAGGGGAATATGGCTACACCTTC. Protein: CASSYSAGEYGYTF.

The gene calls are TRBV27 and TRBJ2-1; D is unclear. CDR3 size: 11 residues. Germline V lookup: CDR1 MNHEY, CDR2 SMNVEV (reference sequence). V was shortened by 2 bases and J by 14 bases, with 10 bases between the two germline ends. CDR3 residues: CASSLPGKEFF. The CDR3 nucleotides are TGTGCCAGCAGTTTACCAGGAAAAGAGTTCTTC.

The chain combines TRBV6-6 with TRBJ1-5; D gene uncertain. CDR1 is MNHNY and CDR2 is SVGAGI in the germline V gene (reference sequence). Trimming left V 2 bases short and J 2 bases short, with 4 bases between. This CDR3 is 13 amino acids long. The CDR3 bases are TGTGCCAGCAGTTACCCGGGCAATCAGCCCCAGCATTTT. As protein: CASSYPGNQPQHF.

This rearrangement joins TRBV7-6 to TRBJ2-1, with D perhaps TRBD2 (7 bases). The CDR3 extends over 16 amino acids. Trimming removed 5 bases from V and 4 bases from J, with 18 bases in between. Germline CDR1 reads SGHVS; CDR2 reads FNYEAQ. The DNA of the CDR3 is TGTGCCAGCAGCCCATGGACGGGGGGCTATTACAATGAGCAGTTCTTC. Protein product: CASSPWTGGYYNEQFF. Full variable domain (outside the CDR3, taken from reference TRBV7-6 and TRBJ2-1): GAGVSQSPRYKVTKRGQDVALRCDPISGHVSLYWYRQALGQGPEFLTYFNYEAQQDKSGLPNDRFSAERPEGSISTLTIQRTEQRDSAMYRCASSPWTGGYYNEQFFGPGTRLTVL.

CDR3 residues: CASSSSGGASEQFF. CDR3 sequence (DNA): TGTGCCAGCAGTTCTAGCGGGGGGGCGAGTGAGCAGTTCTTC. This chain uses TRBV6-5 with TRBJ2-1; 12 nucleotides line up with TRBD2. The V gene's germline CDR1 is MNHEY and CDR2 SVGAGI. The J segment lost 9 bases and the V segment lost 4 bases, leaving 4 bases of the junction unmatched. This CDR3 spans 14 amino acids.

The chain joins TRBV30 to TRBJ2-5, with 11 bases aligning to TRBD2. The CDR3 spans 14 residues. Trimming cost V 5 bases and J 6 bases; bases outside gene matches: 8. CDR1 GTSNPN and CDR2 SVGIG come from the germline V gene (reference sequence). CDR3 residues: CAWGGLAGLKTQYF. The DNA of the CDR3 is TGTGCCTGGGGAGGACTAGCGGGTTTAAAGACCCAGTACTTC.

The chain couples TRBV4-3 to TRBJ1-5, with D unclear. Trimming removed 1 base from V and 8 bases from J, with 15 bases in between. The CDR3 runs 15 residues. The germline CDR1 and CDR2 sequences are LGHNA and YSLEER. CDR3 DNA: TGCGCCAGCAGCCAAGCCCGGGCCTTCGGGGAGCCCCAGCATTTT. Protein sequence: CASSQARAFGEPQHF.

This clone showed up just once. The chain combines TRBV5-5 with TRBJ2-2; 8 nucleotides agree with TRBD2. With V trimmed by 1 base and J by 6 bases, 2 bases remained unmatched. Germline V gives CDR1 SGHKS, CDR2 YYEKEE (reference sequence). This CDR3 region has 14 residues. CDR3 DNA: TGTGCCAGCAGCTTGACGGGGGGGCCCGGGGAGCTGTTTTTT. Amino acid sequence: CASSLTGGPGELFF.

This CDR3 reads CASSQSGGGTEAFF. CDR3 nucleotide sequence: TGCGCCAGCAGTCAATCCGGCGGCGGCACTGAAGCTTTCTTT. The V and J genes are TRBV23-1 and TRBJ1-1; D remains unclear. TRBV23-1 is known as an ORF, though its function is uncertain. CDR3 length: 14 residues. V lost 0 bases, J lost 4 bases, and 9 bases lay in between.

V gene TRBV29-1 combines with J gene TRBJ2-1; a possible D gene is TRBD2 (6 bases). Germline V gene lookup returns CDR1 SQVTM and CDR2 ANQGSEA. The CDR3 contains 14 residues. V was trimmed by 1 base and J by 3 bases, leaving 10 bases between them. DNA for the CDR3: TGCAGCGTTGAAGTAGGGACTGACTACAATGAGCAGTTCTTC. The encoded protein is CSVEVGTDYNEQFF.

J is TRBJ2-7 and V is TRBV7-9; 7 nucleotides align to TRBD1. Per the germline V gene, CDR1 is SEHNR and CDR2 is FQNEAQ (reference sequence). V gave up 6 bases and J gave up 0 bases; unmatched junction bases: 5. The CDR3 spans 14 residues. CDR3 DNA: TGTGCCAGCAGTTCAGGGGGAAACTCCTACGAGCAGTACTTC. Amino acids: CASSSGGNSYEQYF.